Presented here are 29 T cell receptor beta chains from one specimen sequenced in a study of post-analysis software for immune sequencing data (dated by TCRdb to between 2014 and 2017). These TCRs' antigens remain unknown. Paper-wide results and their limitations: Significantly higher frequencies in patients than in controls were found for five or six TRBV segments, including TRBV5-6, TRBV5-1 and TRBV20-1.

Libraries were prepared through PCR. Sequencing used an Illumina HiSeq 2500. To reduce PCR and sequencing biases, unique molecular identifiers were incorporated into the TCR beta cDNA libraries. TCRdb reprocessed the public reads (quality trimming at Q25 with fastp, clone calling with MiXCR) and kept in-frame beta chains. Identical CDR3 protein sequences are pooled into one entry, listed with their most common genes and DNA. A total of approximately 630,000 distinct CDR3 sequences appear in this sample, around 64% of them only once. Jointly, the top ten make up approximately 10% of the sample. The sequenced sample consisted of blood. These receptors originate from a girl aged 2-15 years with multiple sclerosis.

The CDR3 sequence is CASSLGLAGNTQYF. CDR3 sequence (DNA): TGTGCCAGCAGTTTAGGACTAGCGGGGAATACGCAGTATTTT. This chain connects TRBV12-3 or TRBV12-4 to TRBJ2-3; 11 nucleotides match TRBD2. After removal of 1 base from V and 7 bases from J, the junction contained 1 base not matched to a gene. This CDR3 region has 14 residues.

The CDR3 is CASSFASGGANGYTF. CDR3 coding DNA: TGTGCCAGCAGTTTTGCATCAGGGGGCGCGAATGGCTACACCTTC. The chain couples TRBV28 to TRBJ1-2, with 8 bases that match TRBD1. Losses at the gene ends were 3 bases for V and 6 bases for J; bases not matched to a gene: 9. The length of the CDR3 is 15 residues. Germline CDR1 and CDR2: MDHEN and SYDVKM.

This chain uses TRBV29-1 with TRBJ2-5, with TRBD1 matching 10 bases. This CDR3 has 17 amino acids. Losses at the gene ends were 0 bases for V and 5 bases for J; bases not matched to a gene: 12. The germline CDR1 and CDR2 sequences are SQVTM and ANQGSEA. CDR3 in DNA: TGCAGCGTTGAAGATCGACGACAGGGGGCTTTGGGGGAGACCCAGTACTTC. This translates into CSVEDRRQGALGETQYF.

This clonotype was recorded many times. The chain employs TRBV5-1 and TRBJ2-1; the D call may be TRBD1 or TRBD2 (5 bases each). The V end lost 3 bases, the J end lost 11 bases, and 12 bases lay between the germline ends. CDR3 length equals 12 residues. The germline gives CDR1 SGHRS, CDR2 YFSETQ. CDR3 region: CASSSTGTQQFF. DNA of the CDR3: TGCGCCAGCAGCTCAACCGGGACCCAGCAGTTCTTC.

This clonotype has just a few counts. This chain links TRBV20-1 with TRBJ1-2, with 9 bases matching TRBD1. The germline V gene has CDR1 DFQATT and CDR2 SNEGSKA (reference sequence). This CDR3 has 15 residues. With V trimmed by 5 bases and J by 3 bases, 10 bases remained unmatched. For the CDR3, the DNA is TGCAGTGCTCCGTCCGGGGGACAGGGAGACTATGGCTACACCTTC. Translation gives CSAPSGGQGDYGYTF.

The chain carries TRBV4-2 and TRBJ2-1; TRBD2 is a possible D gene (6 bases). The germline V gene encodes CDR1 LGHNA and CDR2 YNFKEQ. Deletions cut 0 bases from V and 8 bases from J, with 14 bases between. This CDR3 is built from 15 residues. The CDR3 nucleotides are TGTGCCAGCAGCCAAGAAGAAACTAGCTTGGATGAGCAGTTCTTC. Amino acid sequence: CASSQEETSLDEQFF.

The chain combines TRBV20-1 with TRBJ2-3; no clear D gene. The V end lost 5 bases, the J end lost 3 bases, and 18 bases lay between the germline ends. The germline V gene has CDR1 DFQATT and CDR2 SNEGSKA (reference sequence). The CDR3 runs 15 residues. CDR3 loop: CSALPLGLGTDTQYF. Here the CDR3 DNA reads TGCAGTGCTCTCCCTCTTGGATTGGGGACAGATACGCAGTATTTT.

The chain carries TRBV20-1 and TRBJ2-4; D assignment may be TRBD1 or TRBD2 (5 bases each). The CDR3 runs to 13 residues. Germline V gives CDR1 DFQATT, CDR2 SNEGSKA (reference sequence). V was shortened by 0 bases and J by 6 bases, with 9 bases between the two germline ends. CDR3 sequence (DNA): TGCAGTGCTAGAGAGGGGGACGTAAACATTCAGTACTTC. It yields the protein CSAREGDVNIQYF.

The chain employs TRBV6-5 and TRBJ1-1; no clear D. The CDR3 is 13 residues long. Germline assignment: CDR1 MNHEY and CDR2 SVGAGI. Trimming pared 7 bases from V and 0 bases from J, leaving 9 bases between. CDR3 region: CASKSPVNTEAFF. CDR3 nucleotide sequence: TGTGCCAGCAAGAGTCCGGTGAACACTGAAGCTTTCTTT.

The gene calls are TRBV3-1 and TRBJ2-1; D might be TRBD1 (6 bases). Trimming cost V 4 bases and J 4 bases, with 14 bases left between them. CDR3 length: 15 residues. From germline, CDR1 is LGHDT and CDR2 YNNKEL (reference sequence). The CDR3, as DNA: TGTGCCAGCAGCCCCCCTTGGACAGAATACAATGAGCAGTTCTTC. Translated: CASSPPWTEYNEQFF.

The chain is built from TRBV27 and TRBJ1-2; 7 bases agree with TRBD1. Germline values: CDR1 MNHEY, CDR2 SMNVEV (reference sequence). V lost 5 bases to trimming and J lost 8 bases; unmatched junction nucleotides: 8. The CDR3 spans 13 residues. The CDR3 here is CASSHPTGLGYTF. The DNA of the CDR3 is TGTGCCAGCAGTCATCCGACAGGGCTCGGCTACACCTTC.

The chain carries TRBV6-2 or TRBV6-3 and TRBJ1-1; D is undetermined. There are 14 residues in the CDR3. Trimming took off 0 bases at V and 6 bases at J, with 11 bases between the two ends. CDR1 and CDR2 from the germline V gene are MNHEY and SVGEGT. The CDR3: CASSYSTPRAEAFF. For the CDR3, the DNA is TGTGCCAGCAGTTACTCGACCCCGAGAGCTGAAGCTTTCTTT.

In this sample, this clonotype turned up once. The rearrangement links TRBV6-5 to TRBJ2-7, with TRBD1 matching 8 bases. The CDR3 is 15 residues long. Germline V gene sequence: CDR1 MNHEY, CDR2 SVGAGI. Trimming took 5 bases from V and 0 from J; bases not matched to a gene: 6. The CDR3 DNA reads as TGTGCCAGCAGTACCAAGACAGGGGCCTCCTACGAGCAGTACTTC. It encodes CASSTKTGASYEQYF.

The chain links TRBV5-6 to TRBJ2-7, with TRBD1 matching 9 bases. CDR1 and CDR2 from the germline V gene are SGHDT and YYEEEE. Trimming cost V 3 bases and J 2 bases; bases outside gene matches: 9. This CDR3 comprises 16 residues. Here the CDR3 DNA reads TGTGCCAGCAGCTCCACAAGGACAGGGGCCCCCTACGAGCAGTACTTC. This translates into CASSSTRTGAPYEQYF.

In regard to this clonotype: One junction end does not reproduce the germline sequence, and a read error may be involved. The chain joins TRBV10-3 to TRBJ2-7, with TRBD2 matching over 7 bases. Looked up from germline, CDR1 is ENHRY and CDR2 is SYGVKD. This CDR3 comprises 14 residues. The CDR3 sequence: CATSALGEGYEQYF. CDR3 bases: TGTGCCACCAGTGCTTTAGGGGAGGGATACGAGCAGTACTTC.

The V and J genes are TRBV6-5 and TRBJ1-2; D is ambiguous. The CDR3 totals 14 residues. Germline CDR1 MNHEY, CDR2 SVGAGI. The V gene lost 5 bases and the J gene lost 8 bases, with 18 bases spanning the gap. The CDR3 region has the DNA TGTGCCAGCAGTAGAACAGAACAAGGTTCGGGCTACACCTTC. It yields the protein CASSRTEQGSGYTF.

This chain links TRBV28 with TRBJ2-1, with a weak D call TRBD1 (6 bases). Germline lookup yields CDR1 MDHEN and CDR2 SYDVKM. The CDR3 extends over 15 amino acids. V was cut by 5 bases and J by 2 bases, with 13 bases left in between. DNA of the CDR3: TGTGCCAGCAGTCTTACAGGGTGGCCCTACAATGAGCAGTTCTTC. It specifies CASSLTGWPYNEQFF.

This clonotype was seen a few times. Written as DNA, the CDR3 is TGTGCCAGCAGCTTAACCCCCATGAACACTGAAGCTTTCTTT. Amino acid sequence: CASSLTPMNTEAFF. The chain links TRBV11-2 to TRBJ1-1, with D unresolved. CDR1 and CDR2 (germline): SGHAT, FQNNGV. V was pared by 2 bases and J by 0 bases, with 7 bases between. This CDR3 is built from 14 residues.

The CDR3 spells CASRQSGGTADTQYF. CDR3 coding DNA: TGTGCCAGCAGGCAAAGCGGGGGGACCGCAGATACGCAGTATTTT. The rearrangement links TRBV12-3 or TRBV12-4 to TRBJ2-3; 9 bases agree with TRBD2. Losses at the gene ends were 6 bases for V and 4 bases for J; bases not matched to a gene: 8. CDR3 size: 15 residues.

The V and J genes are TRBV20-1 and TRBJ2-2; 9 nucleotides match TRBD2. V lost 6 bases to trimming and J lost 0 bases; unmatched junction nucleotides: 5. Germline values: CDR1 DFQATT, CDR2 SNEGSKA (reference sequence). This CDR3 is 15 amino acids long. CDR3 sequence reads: CSAPLAGPNTGELFF. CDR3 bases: TGCAGTGCCCCCCTAGCGGGGCCGAACACCGGGGAGCTGTTTTTT.

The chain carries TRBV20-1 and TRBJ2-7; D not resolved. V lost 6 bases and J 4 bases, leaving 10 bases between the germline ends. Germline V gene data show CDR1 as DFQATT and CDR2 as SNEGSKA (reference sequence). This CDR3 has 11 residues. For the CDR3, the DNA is TGCAGTGCAAGGGTTCAATACGAGCAGTACTTC. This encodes CSARVQYEQYF.

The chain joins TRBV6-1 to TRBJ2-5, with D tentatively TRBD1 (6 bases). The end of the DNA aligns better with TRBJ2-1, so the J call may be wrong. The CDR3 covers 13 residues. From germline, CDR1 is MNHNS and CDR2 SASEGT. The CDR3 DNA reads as TGTGCCGGCAAATTCAGGGGAGAGAATGAGCAGTTCTTC. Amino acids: CAGKFRGENEQFF.

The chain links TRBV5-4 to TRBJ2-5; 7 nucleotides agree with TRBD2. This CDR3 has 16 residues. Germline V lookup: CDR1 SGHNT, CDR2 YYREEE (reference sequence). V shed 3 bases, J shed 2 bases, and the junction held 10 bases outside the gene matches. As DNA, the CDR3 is TGTGCCAGCAGCTCTGGGGTAGCGGGCTATCAAGAGACCCAGTACTTC. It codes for CASSSGVAGYQETQYF.

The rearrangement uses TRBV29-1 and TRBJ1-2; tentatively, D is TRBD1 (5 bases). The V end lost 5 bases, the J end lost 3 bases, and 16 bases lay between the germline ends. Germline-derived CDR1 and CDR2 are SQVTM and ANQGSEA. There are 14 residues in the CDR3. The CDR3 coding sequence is TGCAGCGTTCTCGGACCGGGACCTTACTATGGCTACACCTTC. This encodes CSVLGPGPYYGYTF.

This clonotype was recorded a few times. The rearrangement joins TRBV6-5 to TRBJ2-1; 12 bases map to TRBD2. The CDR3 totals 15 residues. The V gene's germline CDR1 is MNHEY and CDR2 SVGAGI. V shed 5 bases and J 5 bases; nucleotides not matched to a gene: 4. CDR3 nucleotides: TGTGCCAGCAGTACTAGCGGGGGGAGCAACAATGAGCAGTTCTTC. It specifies CASSTSGGSNNEQFF.

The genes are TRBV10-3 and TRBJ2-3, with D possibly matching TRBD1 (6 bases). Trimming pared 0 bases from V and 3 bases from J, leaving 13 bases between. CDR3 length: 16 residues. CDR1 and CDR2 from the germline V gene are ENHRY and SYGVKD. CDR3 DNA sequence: TGTGCCATCAGTGAGTCCTCCAGGGGTGGGACAGATACGCAGTATTTT. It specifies CAISESSRGGTDTQYF.

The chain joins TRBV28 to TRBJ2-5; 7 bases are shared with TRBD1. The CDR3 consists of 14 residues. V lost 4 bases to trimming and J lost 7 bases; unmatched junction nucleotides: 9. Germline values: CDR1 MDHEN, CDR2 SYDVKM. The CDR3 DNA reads TGTGCCAGCAGTTCCTCGACAGGGTTGGGGACCCAGTACTTC. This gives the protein CASSSSTGLGTQYF. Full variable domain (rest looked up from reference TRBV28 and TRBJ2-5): DVKVTQSSRYLVKRTGEKVFLECVQDMDHENMFWYRQDPGLGLRLIYFSYDVKMKEKGDIPEGYSVSREKKERFSLILESASTNQTSMYLCASSSSTGLGTQYFGPGTRLLVL.

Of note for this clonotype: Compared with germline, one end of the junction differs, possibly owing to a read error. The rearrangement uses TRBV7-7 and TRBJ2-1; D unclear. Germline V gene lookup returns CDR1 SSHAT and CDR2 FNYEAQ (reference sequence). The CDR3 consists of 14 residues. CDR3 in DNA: TGTGCTAGCAGCTTAGGCTCCTCCTCCGATGAGCAGTTCTTC. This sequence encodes CASSLGSSSDEQFF. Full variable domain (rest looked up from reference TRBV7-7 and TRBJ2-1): GAGVSQSPRYKVTKRGQDVTLRCDPISSHATLYWYQQALGQGPEFLTYFNYEAQPDKSGLPSDRFSAERPEGSISTLTIQRTEQRDSAMYRCASSLGSSSDEQFFGPGTRLTVL.

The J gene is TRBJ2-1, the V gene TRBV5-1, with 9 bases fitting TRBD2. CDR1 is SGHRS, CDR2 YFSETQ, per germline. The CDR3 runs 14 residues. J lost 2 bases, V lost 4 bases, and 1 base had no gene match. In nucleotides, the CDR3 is TGCGCCAGCAGCCCTAGCGGGACCTACAATGAGCAGTTCTTC. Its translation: CASSPSGTYNEQFF.